These 5 T cell receptor beta chains originate from one sample sequenced in a study of OX40 agonist ivuxolimab in advanced cancers. Using immunoSEQ multiplex PCR, the repertoire was profiled, and TCRdb retains in-frame clones only, with some absent. The table lists 65,000 to 95,000 clones, approximately 90% of them singletons. Sequenced material: CD4+ or CD8+ T cells sorted from blood, taken in a trial of the OX40 agonist ivuxolimab. The receptors come from an adult with an advanced solid tumor such as melanoma, head and neck, liver or kidney cancer.

This clone was picked up one time. The chain has TRBV7-2 and TRBJ1-3; unclear D gene. The CDR3 contains 15 residues. V was pared by 3 bases and J by 0 bases, with 9 bases between. Germline V lookup: CDR1 SGHTA, CDR2 FQGNSA. DNA of the CDR3: TGTGCCAGCAGCTTTGGGCAACTCTCTGGAAACACCATATATTTT. It yields the protein CASSFGQLSGNTIYF.

This clone was found a few times. The rearrangement uses TRBV27 and TRBJ2-3; D gene uncertain. V gave up 3 bases and J gave up 4 bases, with 8 bases separating them. Germline lookup yields CDR1 MNHEY and CDR2 SMNVEV (reference sequence). The CDR3 length is 13 residues. CDR3 bases: TGTGCCAGCAGTTTTGGGATCCCAGATACGCAGTATTTT. It specifies CASSFGIPDTQYF.

The chain uses TRBV2 and TRBJ2-2, with D unclear. CDR3 size: 14 residues. The germline V and J ends were trimmed by 3 bases and 8 bases, with 13 bases remaining between them. CDR1 SNHLY and CDR2 FYNNEI come from the germline V gene. The CDR3 DNA reads as TGTGCCAGCAGTGATTTGATTCATTGGGGGGAGCTGTTTTTT. Its protein product is CASSDLIHWGELFF.

The genes are TRBV9 and TRBJ1-3; maybe TRBD1 (6 bases). V lost 0 bases, J lost 2 bases, and 12 bases lay in between. The CDR3 runs 16 residues. The germline CDR1 and CDR2 sequences are SGDLS and YYNGEE. In DNA form, the CDR3 reads TGTGCCAGCAGCGTAGACATGGCAGGGGCTGGAAACACCATATATTTT. The encoded protein is CASSVDMAGAGNTIYF.

This sequence joins TRBV12-5 and TRBJ2-3; D ambiguous. The germline V gene encodes CDR1 LGHNT and CDR2 FRNRAP. V was pared by 2 bases and J by 7 bases, with 10 bases between. This CDR3 has 13 residues. The CDR3: CASGLSVVNTQYF. CDR3 coding DNA: TGTGCTAGTGGTTTGTCAGTGGTGAATACGCAGTATTTT. Drawing the rest from reference TRBV12-5 and TRBJ2-3, the complete variable domain is DARVTQTPRHKVTEMGQEVTMRCQPILGHNTVFWYRQTMMQGLELLAYFRNRAPLDDSGMPKDRFSAEMPDATLATLKIQPSEPRDSAVYFCASGLSVVNTQYFGPGTRLTVL.